A single sample is the source of the 19 T cell receptor beta chains below, sequenced in a study of OX40 agonist ivuxolimab in advanced cancers. Clones were read by immunoSEQ multiplex PCR, and TCRdb kept only the in-frame ones, dropping some. The sample shows around 68,000 clones, 90% to 95% of them seen only once. The sample in question was CD4+ or CD8+ T cells sorted from blood, obtained in a trial of the OX40 agonist ivuxolimab. These receptors were taken from an adult with an advanced solid tumor such as melanoma, head and neck, liver or kidney cancer.

The chain uses TRBV18 and TRBJ1-2; 9 bases are a match to TRBD1. Germline assignment: CDR1 KGHSH and CDR2 LQKENI. Unmatched junction bases numbered 13, after V lost 3 bases and J lost 8 bases. The CDR3 has 16 amino acids. CDR3 bases: TGTGCCAGCTCACCCCTCGGACAGGGGACCCCTTGGGGCTACACCTTC. This codes for CASSPLGQGTPWGYTF.

The rearrangement links TRBV7-3 to TRBJ1-1, with 8 bases lining up with TRBD1. There are 12 residues in the CDR3. The ends lost 11 bases at V and 1 base at J; junction bases unmatched: 3. In germline, CDR1 is SGHTA, CDR2 FQGTGA. CDR3 DNA: TGTGCCTCCGGACAGGGGAACACTGAAGCTTTCTTT. Translated, it gives CASGQGNTEAFF. Full variable domain (rest looked up from reference TRBV7-3 and TRBJ1-1): GAGVSQTPSNKVTEKGKYVELRCDPISGHTALYWYRQSLGQGPEFLIYFQGTGAADDSGLPNDRFFAVRPEGSVSTLKIQRTERGDSAVYLCASGQGNTEAFFGQGTRLTVV.

This rearrangement joins TRBV29-1 to TRBJ1-1, with D unclear. From germline, CDR1 is SQVTM and CDR2 ANQGSEA. The CDR3 is 14 residues long. V lost 6 bases, J lost 6 bases, and 20 bases lay in between. As DNA, the CDR3 is TGCAGCGTCAAAAGGACGCCCGAAAGGGCTGAAGCTTTCTTT. Protein sequence: CSVKRTPERAEAFF.

The chain has TRBV29-1 and TRBJ1-1; D call uncertain. The CDR3 is 11 residues long. The germline V and J ends were trimmed by 8 bases and 5 bases, with 12 bases remaining between them. Germline-derived CDR1 and CDR2 are SQVTM and ANQGSEA. The CDR3, as DNA: TGCAGCTTTCGGGATAGGACTGAAGCTTTCTTT. This encodes CSFRDRTEAFF.

The rearrangement uses TRBV6-1 and TRBJ1-4; 8 nucleotides line up with TRBD1. The CDR3 length is 14 residues. The ends lost 6 bases at V and 8 bases at J; junction bases unmatched: 8. Germline CDR1 is MNHNS and CDR2 is SASEGT. The CDR3 bases are TGTGCCAGCAGCGCCGGGACAGGCGTAGAAAAACTGTTTTTT. This sequence encodes CASSAGTGVEKLFF.

The V call is TRBV6-1, the J call TRBJ2-3; D assignment may be TRBD1 or TRBD2 (5 bases each). V was cut by 4 bases and J by 1 base, with 12 bases left in between. Germline-derived CDR1 and CDR2 are MNHNS and SASEGT. The CDR3 is 15 amino acids. The CDR3 DNA reads as TGTGCCAGCAGTGTTATTGGGGGTCGCACAGATACGCAGTATTTT. It codes for CASSVIGGRTDTQYF.

The chain recombines TRBV19 with TRBJ2-3; 7 bases are shared with TRBD2. Per the germline V gene, CDR1 is LNHDA and CDR2 is SQIVND (reference sequence). V lost 5 bases to trimming and J lost 1 base; unmatched junction nucleotides: 6. The CDR3 is made up of 15 amino acids. CDR3: CASSSKRDRTDTQYF. The CDR3 DNA is TGTGCCAGTAGTTCCAAGCGGGACCGCACAGATACGCAGTATTTT.

The chain combines TRBV5-1 with TRBJ2-7; 11 bases align to TRBD1. This CDR3 comprises 16 residues. CDR1 is SGHRS and CDR2 is YFSETQ in the germline V gene. The trim removed 2 bases at V and 5 bases at J, leaving 9 bases unmatched. CDR3 DNA: TGCGCCAGCAGCTTTGGAACGCCGGGACAGGGGGACGAGCAGTACTTC. This translates into CASSFGTPGQGDEQYF. The full variable domain, rest sourced from reference TRBV5-1 and TRBJ2-7, is KAGVTQTPRYLIKTRGQQVTLSCSPISGHRSVSWYQQTPGQGLQFLFEYFSETQRNKGNFPGRFSGRQFSNSRSEMNVSTLELGDSALYLCASSFGTPGQGDEQYFGPGTRLTVT.

This rearrangement joins TRBV6-1 to TRBJ2-7; no firm D call. Germline loops: CDR1 MNHNS, CDR2 SASEGT. The CDR3 runs to 12 residues. The germline V and J ends were trimmed by 7 bases and 6 bases, with 13 bases remaining between them. The CDR3 region has the DNA TGTGCCAGCACCGCTAGGAAGGGCGAGCAGTACTTC. It codes for CASTARKGEQYF.

The chain carries TRBV7-9 and TRBJ1-5, with D maybe TRBD1 (5 bases). The germline V and J ends were trimmed by 5 bases and 5 bases, with 16 bases remaining between them. Germline V lookup: CDR1 SEHNR, CDR2 FQNEAQ (reference sequence). This CDR3 is 15 amino acids long. CDR3 residues: CASSIGAMGHQPQHF. The CDR3 DNA is TGTGCCAGCAGCATCGGGGCGATGGGGCATCAGCCCCAGCATTTT.

The chain combines TRBV10-1 with TRBJ2-1; 11 nucleotides line up with TRBD2. J gave up 5 bases and V 0 bases, and 6 bases lay outside the gene matches. The CDR3 sequence is 17 residues long. CDR1 is WNHNN, CDR2 SYGVQD, per germline (reference sequence). CDR3 nucleotide sequence: TGCGCCAGCAGTGAGTCGTCAGGACTAGCGGGTAACAATGAGCAGTTCTTC. Translation gives CASSESSGLAGNNEQFF.

The chain recombines TRBV27 with TRBJ2-7, with D perhaps TRBD1 or TRBD2 (6 bases each). This CDR3 has 14 residues. Trimming left V 3 bases short and J 1 base short, with 10 bases between. Germline V gene sequence: CDR1 MNHEY, CDR2 SMNVEV (reference sequence). Written as DNA, the CDR3 is TGTGCCAGCAGTTTGCGGGACACTTCCTACGAGCAGTACTTC. This sequence encodes CASSLRDTSYEQYF.

This clone was picked up a small number of times. V and J are TRBV11-2 and TRBJ2-7; TRBD1 matches 8 bases. The trim removed 5 bases at V and 4 bases at J, leaving 16 bases unmatched. The CDR3 runs to 17 residues. Germline CDR1 reads SGHAT; CDR2 reads FQNNGV. CDR3 DNA: TGTGCCAGCAGCGCCCAGGGGGCGACAGGGGCCCGTTACGAGCAGTACTTC. It is translated as CASSAQGATGARYEQYF.

This chain connects TRBV20-1 to TRBJ2-1, with TRBD2 as a possible D gene (5 bases). CDR3 length: 11 residues. Germline CDR1 reads DFQATT; CDR2 reads SNEGSKA (reference sequence). Trimming shortened V by 1 base and J by 9 bases, and 7 bases separated the two germline ends. CDR3 bases: TGCAGTGCTAGAGGGACTGGTGAGCAGTTCTTC. Its translation is CSARGTGEQFF.

The chain couples TRBV21-1 to TRBJ2-1; the D call TRBD2 from the table was never checked on the DNA. TRBV21-1 is labeled a pseudogene. This CDR3 spans 12 amino acids. The CDR3 DNA sequence: TGTGCCACCCGGGGGGCCTACAATGAGCAGTTCTTC. Translated, it gives CATRGAYNEQFF.

This clone was seen a few times. The CDR3: CASSMFGAAGYTF. CDR3 in DNA: TGTGCCAGTAGTATGTTTGGGGCTGCTGGCTACACCTTC. The rearrangement links TRBV19 to TRBJ1-2; TRBD1 might be the D (5 bases). Germline V gives CDR1 LNHDA, CDR2 SQIVND (reference sequence). The CDR3 covers 13 residues. Trimming removed 3 bases at V and 7 bases at J, with 12 bases between.

The chain combines TRBV19 with TRBJ1-5, with 8 bases aligning to TRBD1. V was pared by 4 bases and J by 3 bases, with 5 bases of the junction left unmatched. The length of the CDR3 is 15 residues. CDR1 LNHDA and CDR2 SQIVND come from the germline V gene (reference sequence). The CDR3 DNA follows: TGTGCCAGTAGTACCCAACAGGGGGACAATCAGCCCCAGCATTTT. Its translation is CASSTQQGDNQPQHF.

This chain links TRBV9 with TRBJ1-3; D gene ambiguous. The CDR3 sequence is 16 residues long. CDR1 is SGDLS and CDR2 is YYNGEE in the germline V gene. Trimming stripped 0 bases from V and 0 bases from J, with 10 bases between. In nucleotides, the CDR3 is TGTGCCAGCAGCGTAGGTGGCATACCCTCTGGAAACACCATATATTTT. Translated, it gives CASSVGGIPSGNTIYF.

V is TRBV7-6 and J is TRBJ1-1, with D unclear. V shed 2 bases and J shed 11 bases, with 6 bases lying between them. The CDR3 contains 10 residues. CDR1 is SGHVS, CDR2 FNYEAQ, per germline. CDR3 sequence reads: CASSLLSAFF. CDR3 DNA: TGTGCCAGCAGCTTATTATCGGCTTTCTTT.